Listed below are T cell receptor beta chains from one sample, sequenced in a study of blood T cell repertoires in COVID-19. TCRdb keeps only in-frame clones here, not all; method: immunoSEQ multiplex PCR. The data show some 340,000 clones, with more than 90% seen just once and 3.9% held by the top ten. The material sequenced was PBMCs or T cells enriched from blood (not recorded which). The origin of the receptors is a woman in her twenties or thirties who had been exposed to COVID-19. Both conserved end residues are trimmed from each CDR3. The order of the fields is D gene, J gene, V gene, CDR3 protein. The D gene is left open where the match is weak.

TRBD2	TRBJ2-7	TRBV4-2	ASSQDALAGVYEQY
TRBD1	TRBJ2-1	TRBV5-1	ASSPPGQGNNEQF
TRBD1	TRBJ1-1	TRBV11-3	ASSPGNRGANTEAF
.	TRBJ1-2	TRBV4-3	ASSQDRGFYGYT
TRBD2	TRBJ2-7	TRBV5-1	ASGEGTYEQY
TRBD2	TRBJ2-5	TRBV10-3	AISHSGGAGETQY
TRBD1	TRBJ1-2	TRBV7-3	ASSSPDRGGFGYT
.	TRBJ2-2	TRBV7-6	ASSLRYGNTGELF
TRBD2	TRBJ2-3	TRBV7-2	ASSLRYLAASSSTDTQY
TRBD2	TRBJ2-5	TRBV6-5	ASSYPAAGGQETQY
.	TRBJ1-1	TRBV12-3/TRBV12-4	ASSLAVLTEAF
TRBD1	TRBJ2-7	TRBV6-5	ASRQGVIGEQY
.	TRBJ2-7	TRBV19	ASSMVTGEGDYEQY
TRBD1	TRBJ1-3	TRBV5-5	ASSLGTGTGNTIY
.	TRBJ1-1	TRBV5-1	ASSLEQTTEAF
.	TRBJ1-1	TRBV30	AWFPAVKISAEAF
.	TRBJ1-1	TRBV5-1	ASSFGEIGPRNTEAF
TRBD1	TRBJ2-7	TRBV15	ATSRGGQGLHEQY
TRBD1	TRBJ2-3	TRBV7-8	ASSQRRGTGDMTQY
TRBD1	TRBJ1-1	TRBV16	ASSRMGQSEAF
TRBD1	TRBJ1-3	TRBV27	ASSLKGAGLSGNTIY
.	TRBJ2-7	TRBV5-1	ASSLDSRATYEQY
.	TRBJ2-2	TRBV5-1	ASRPDSANTGELF
TRBD1	TRBJ1-2	TRBV7-9	ASSLVVGQGYYGYT